The T cell receptor beta chain described here comes from a study of shared clonotypes between healthy human individuals. CDR1 SGHRS and CDR2 YFSETQ come from the germline V gene. This CDR3 region has 15 residues. The germline V and J ends were trimmed by 0 bases and 0 bases, with 10 bases remaining between them. Clones were sequenced by immunoSEQ multiplex PCR, and TCRdb holds only the in-frame ones, with some missing. Of 2 million or so clones listed, less than 95% are singletons. Naive CD8 cells lacked CD45RO, underwent positive selection for CCR7 and left out terminally differentiated effector memory CD45RA+ cells.

This clonotype was obtained from a man aged 18 to 30 in good health. J is TRBJ2-7 and V is TRBV5-1, with unresolved D. Sequencing was done on a sample of naive CD8+ T cells sorted from blood. CDR3 loop: CASSLGPLSSYEQYF. The DNA for the CDR3 is TGCGCCAGCAGCTTGGGACCCCTTAGCTCCTACGAGCAGTACTTC.